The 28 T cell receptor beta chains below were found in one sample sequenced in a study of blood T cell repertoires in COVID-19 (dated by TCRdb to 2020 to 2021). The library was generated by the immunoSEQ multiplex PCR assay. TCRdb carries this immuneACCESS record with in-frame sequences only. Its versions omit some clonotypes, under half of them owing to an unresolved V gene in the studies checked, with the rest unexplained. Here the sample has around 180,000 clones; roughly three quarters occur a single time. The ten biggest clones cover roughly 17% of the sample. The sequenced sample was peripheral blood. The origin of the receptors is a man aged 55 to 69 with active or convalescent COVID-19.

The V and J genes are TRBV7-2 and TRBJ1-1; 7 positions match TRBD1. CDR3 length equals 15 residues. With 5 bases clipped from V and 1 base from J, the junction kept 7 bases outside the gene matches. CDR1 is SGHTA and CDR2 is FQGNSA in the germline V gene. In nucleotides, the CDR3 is TGTGCCAGCAGCCCGCGGACAGGAACGAACACTGAAGCTTTCTTT. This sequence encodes CASSPRTGTNTEAFF. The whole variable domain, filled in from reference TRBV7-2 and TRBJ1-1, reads GAGVSQSPSNKVTEKGKDVELRCDPISGHTALYWYRQSLGQGLEFLIYFQGNSAPDKSGLPSDRFSAERTGGSVSTLTIQRTQQEDSAVYLCASSPRTGTNTEAFFGQGTRLTVV.

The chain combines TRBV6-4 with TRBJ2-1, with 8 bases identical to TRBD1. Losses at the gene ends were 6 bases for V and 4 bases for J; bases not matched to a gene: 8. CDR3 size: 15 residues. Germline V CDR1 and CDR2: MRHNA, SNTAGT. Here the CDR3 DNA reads TGTGCCAGCAGCGCCGGGACAGGTCCTTACAATGAGCAGTTCTTC. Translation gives CASSAGTGPYNEQFF.

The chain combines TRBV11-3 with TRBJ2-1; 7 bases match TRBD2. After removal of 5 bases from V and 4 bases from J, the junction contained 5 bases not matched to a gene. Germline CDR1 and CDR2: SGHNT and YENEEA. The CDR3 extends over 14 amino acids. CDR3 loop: CASSPGREYNEQFF. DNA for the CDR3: TGTGCCAGCAGCCCCGGGCGGGAGTACAATGAGCAGTTCTTC.

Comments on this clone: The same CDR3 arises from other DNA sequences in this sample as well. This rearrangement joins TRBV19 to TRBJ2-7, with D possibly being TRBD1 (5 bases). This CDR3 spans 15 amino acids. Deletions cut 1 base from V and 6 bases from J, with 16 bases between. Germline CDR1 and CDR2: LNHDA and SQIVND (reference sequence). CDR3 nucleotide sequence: TGTGCCAGTAGTATAGCTGGGGCGACGCCGGGCGAGCAGTACTTC. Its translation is CASSIAGATPGEQYF.

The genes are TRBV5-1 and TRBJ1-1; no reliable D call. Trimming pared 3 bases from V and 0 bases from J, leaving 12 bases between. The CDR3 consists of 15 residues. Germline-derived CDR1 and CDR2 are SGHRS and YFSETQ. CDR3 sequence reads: CASSSSMKLNTEAFF. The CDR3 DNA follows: TGCGCCAGCAGCTCCTCAATGAAGCTGAACACTGAAGCTTTCTTT.

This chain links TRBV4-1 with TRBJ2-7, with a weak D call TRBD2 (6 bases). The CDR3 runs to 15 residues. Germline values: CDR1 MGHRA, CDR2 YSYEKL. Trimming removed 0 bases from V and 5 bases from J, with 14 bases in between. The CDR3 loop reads CASSQDEAGSDEQYF. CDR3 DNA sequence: TGCGCCAGCAGCCAAGATGAGGCGGGGTCTGACGAGCAGTACTTC.

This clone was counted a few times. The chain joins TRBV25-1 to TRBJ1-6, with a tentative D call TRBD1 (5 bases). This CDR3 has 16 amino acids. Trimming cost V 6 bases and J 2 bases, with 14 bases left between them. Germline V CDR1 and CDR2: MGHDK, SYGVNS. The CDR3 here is CASRPERQPYNSPLHF. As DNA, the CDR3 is TGTGCCAGCAGACCTGAACGACAGCCCTATAATTCACCCCTCCACTTT.

For the CDR3, the DNA is TGTGCCAGCCGATCCTCGGAGTGGGGGGACACTGAAGCTTTCTTT. Protein product: CASRSSEWGDTEAFF. The V call is TRBV13, the J call TRBJ1-1; D possibly corresponds to TRBD1 (5 bases). CDR1 and CDR2 (germline): PRHDT, FYEKMQ (reference sequence). The CDR3 consists of 15 residues. V gave up 8 bases and J gave up 3 bases, with 19 bases separating them.

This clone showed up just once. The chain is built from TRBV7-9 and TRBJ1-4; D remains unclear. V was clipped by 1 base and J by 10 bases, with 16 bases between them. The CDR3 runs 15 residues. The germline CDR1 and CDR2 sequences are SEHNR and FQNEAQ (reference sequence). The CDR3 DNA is TGTGCCAGCAGCTTAGGAAGGGAGCGAATCCTAAAACTGTTTTTT. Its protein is CASSLGRERILKLFF.

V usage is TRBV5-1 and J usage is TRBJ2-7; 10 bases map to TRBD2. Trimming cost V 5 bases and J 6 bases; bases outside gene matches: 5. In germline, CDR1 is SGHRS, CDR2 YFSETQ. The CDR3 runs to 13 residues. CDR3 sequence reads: CASSPLAGSEQYF. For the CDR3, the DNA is TGCGCCAGCAGTCCACTAGCGGGAAGCGAGCAGTACTTC.

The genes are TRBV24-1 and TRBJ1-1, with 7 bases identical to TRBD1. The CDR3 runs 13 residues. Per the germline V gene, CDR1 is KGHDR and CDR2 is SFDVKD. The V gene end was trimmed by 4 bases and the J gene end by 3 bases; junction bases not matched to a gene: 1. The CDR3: CATSDRGDTEAFF. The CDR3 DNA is TGTGCCACCAGTGACAGGGGGGACACTGAAGCTTTCTTT.

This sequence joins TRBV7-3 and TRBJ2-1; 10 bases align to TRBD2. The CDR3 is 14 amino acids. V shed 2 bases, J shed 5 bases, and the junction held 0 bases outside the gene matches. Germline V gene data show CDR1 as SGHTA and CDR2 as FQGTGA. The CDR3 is CASSLLAGDNEQFF. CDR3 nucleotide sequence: TGTGCCAGCAGCTTACTAGCGGGAGACAATGAGCAGTTCTTC.

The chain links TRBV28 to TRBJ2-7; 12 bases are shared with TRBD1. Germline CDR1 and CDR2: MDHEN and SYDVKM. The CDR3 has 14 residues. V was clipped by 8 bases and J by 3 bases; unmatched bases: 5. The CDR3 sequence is CASDGDRGHYEQYF. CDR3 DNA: TGTGCCAGCGACGGGGACAGGGGGCACTACGAGCAGTACTTC.

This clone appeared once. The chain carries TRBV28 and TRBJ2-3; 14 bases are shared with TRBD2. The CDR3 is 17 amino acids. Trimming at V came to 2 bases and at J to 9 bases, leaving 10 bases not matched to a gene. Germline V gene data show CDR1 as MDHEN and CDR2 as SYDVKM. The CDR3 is CASSLRGTSGSTGTQYF. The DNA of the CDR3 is TGTGCCAGCAGTTTACGGGGGACTAGCGGGAGTACCGGGACGCAGTATTTT.

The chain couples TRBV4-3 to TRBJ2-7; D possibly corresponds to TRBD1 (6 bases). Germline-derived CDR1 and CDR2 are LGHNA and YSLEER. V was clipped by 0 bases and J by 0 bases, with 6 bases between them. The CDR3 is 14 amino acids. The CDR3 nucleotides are TGCGCCAGCAGCCAAGAGGACAGCTCCTACGAGCAGTACTTC. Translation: CASSQEDSSYEQYF.

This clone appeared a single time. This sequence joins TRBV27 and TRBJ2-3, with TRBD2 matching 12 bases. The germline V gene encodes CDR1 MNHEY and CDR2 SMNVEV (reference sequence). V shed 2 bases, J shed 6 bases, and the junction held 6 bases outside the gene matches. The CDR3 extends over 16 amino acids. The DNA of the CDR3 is TGTGCCAGCAGTTTACTCGGACTAGCGGGACGCGATACGCAGTATTTT. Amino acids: CASSLLGLAGRDTQYF.

This CDR3 reads CASSPLTRGTYEQYF. CDR3 DNA: TGTGCCAGCAGTCCCCTTACCAGGGGCACCTACGAGCAGTACTTC. J is TRBJ2-7 and V is TRBV27; a possible D gene is TRBD1 (6 bases). The CDR3 is 15 amino acids. V was clipped by 5 bases and J by 2 bases, with 16 bases between them. Looked up from germline, CDR1 is MNHEY and CDR2 is SMNVEV (reference sequence).

CDR3: CASSLVGGRAGDEQFF. The CDR3 DNA follows: TGTGCCAGCAGCTTAGTAGGCGGGAGGGCCGGAGATGAGCAGTTCTTC. V usage is TRBV7-2 and J usage is TRBJ2-1; 9 nucleotides line up with TRBD2. V lost 1 base and J lost 8; bases outside the gene matches: 9. Germline CDR1 SGHTA, CDR2 FQGNSA. The CDR3 totals 16 residues.

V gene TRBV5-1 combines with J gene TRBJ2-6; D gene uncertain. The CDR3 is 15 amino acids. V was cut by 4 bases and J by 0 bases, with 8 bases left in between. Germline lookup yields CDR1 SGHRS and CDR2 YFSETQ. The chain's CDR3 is CASSLTSSGANVLTF. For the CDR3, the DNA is TGCGCCAGCAGCCTAACCTCCTCTGGGGCCAACGTCCTGACTTTC. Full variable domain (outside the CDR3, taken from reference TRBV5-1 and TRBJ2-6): KAGVTQTPRYLIKTRGQQVTLSCSPISGHRSVSWYQQTPGQGLQFLFEYFSETQRNKGNFPGRFSGRQFSNSRSEMNVSTLELGDSALYLCASSLTSSGANVLTFGAGSRLTVL.

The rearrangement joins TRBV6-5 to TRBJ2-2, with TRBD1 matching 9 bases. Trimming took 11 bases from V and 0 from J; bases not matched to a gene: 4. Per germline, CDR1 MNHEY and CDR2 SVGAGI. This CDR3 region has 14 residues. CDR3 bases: TGTGCCGTACAGGGGGCTTCGAACACCGGGGAGCTGTTTTTT. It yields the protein CAVQGASNTGELFF.

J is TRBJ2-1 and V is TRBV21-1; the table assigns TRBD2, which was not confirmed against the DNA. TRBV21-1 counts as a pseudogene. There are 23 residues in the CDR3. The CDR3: CASSKALRLANQREGFSYNEQFF. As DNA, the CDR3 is TGTGCCAGCAGCAAAGCGCTGAGGCTAGCAAACCAGCGGGAGGGGTTCTCCTACAATGAGCAGTTCTTC.

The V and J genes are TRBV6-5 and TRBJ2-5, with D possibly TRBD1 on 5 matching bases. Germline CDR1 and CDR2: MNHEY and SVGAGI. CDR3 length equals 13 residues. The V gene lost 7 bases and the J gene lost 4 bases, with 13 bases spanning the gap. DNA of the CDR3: TGTGCCAGCACAGCCAGGGCAGGAGAGACCCAGTACTTC. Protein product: CASTARAGETQYF.

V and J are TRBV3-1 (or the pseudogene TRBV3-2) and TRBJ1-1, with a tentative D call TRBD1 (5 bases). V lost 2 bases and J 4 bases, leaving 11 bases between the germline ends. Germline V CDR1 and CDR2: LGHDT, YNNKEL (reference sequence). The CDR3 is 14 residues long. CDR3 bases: TGTGCCAGCAGCCAAAGGCGGGGGGGCACTGAAGCTTTCTTT. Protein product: CASSQRRGGTEAFF.

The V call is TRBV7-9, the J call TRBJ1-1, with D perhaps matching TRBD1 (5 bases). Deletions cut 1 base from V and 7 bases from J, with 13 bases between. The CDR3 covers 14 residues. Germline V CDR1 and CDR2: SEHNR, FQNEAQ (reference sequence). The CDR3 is CASSLGRGAGEAFF. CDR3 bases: TGTGCCAGCAGCTTAGGGCGGGGCGCGGGTGAAGCTTTCTTT.

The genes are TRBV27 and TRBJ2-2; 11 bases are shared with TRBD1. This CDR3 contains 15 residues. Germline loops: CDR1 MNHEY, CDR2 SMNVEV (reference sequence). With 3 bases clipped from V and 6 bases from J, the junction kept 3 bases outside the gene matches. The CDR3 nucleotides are TGTGCCAGCAGTTTGAGGACAGGGGGCCCCGGGGAGCTGTTTTTT. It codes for CASSLRTGGPGELFF.

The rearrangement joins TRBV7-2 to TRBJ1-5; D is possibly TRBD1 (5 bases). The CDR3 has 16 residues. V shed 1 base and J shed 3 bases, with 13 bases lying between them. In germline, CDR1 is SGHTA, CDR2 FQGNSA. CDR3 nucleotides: TGTGCCAGCAGCTTAGGGGGCCGCGGACCCAATCAGCCCCAGCATTTT. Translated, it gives CASSLGGRGPNQPQHF.

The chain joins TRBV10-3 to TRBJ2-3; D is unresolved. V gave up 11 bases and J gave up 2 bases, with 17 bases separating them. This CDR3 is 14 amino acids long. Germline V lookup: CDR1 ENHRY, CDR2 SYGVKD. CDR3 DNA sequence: TGTGCCTCCCGAACAGCCCCGTCCACAGATACGCAGTATTTT. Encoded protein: CASRTAPSTDTQYF.

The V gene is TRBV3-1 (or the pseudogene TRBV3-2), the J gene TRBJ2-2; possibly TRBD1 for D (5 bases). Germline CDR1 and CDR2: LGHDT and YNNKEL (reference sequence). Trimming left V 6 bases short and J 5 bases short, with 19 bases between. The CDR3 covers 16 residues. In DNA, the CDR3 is TGTGCCAGCAGAAAAGGGGTCGGGCTGGGGACCGGGGAGCTGTTTTTT. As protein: CASRKGVGLGTGELFF.